This T cell receptor (beta chain) derives from a study of neoadjuvant anti-PD-1 for oral cavity cancer. Libraries were prepared by immunoSEQ multiplex PCR; TCRdb keeps only in-frame clonotypes and omits some of them. The profile covers fewer than 90,000 clones, with roughly 85% appearing a single time and 3.4% taken by the ten largest. CDR1 MNHNS and CDR2 SASEGT come from the germline V gene. V dropped 5 bases and J dropped 4 bases, with 12 bases sitting between them. CDR3 length equals 14 residues. As to time point: after neoadjuvant nivolumab, at surgical resection. The chain carries TRBV6-1 and TRBJ1-3; the D is unclear. The clonotype comes from a person aged 35-79 years with oral cavity squamous cell carcinoma. Here the sequenced sample was PBMCs, taken after nivolumab (anti-PD-1) treatment. The CDR3 DNA reads TGTGCCAGCAGTTCCATGGACGCCGGAAACACCATATATTTT. Its protein product is CASSSMDAGNTIYF.